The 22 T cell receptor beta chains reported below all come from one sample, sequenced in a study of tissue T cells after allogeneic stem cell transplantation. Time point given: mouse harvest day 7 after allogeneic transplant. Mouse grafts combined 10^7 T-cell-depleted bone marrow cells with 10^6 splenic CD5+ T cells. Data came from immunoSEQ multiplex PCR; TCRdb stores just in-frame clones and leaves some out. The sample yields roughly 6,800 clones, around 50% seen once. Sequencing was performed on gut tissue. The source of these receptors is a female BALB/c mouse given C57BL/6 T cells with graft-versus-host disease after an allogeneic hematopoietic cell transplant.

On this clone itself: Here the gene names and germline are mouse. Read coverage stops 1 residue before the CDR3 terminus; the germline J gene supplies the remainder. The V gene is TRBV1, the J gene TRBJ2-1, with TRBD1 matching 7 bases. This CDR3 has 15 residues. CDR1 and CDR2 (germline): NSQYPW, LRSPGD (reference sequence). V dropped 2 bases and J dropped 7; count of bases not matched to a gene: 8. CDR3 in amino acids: CTCSARDRVGAEQFF. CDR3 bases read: TGCACCTGCAGTGCAAGGGACAGAGTGGGGGCTGAGCAGTTC.

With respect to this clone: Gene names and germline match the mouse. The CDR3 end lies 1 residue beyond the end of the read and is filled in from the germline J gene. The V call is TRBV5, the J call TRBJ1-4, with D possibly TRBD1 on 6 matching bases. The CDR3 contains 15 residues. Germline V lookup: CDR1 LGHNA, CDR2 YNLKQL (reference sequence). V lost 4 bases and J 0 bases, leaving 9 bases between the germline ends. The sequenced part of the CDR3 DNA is TGTGCCAGCAGCCCGGGACAACTTTCCAACGAAAGATTATTT. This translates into CASSPGQLSNERLF. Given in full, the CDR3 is CASSPGQLSNERLFF.

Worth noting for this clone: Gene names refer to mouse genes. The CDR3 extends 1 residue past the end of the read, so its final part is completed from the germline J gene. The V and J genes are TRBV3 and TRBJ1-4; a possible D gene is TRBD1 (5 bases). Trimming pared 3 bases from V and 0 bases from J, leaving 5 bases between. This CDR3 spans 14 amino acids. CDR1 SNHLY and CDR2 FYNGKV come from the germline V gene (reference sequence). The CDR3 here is CASSLGLSNERLFF. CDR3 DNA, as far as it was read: TGTGCCAGCAGCTTGGGGCTTTCCAACGAAAGATTATTT.

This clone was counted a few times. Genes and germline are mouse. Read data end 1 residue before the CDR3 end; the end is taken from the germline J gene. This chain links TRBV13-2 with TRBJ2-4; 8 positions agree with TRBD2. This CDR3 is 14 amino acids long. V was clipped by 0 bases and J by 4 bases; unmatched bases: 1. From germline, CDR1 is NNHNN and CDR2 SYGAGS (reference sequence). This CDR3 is CASGDGLGKNTLYF. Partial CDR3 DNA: TGTGCCAGCGGTGATGGACTGGGGAAAAACACCTTGTAC.

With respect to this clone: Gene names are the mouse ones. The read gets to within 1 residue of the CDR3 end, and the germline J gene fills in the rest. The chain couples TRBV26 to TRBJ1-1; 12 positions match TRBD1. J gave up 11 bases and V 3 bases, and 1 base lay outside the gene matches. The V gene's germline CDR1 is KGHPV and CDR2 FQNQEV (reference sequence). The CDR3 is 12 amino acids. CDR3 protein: CASSLGTGGVFF. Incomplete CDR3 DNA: TGTGCCAGCAGTCTCGGGACAGGGGGCGTCTTC.

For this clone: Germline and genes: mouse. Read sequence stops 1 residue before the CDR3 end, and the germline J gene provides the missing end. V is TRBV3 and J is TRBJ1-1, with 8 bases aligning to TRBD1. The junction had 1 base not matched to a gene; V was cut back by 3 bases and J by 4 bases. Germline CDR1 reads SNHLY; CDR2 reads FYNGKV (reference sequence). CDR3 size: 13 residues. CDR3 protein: CASSLTGVTEVFF. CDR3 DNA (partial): TGTGCCAGCAGCTTGACAGGGGTCACAGAAGTCTTC.

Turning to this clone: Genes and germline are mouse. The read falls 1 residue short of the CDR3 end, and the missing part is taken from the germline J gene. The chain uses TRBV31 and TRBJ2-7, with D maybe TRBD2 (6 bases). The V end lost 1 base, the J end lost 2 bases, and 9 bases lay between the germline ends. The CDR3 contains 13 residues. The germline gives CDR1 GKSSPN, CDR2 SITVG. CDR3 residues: CAWSPRGAYEQYF. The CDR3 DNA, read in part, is TGTGCCTGGAGTCCTCGGGGGGCCTATGAACAGTAC.

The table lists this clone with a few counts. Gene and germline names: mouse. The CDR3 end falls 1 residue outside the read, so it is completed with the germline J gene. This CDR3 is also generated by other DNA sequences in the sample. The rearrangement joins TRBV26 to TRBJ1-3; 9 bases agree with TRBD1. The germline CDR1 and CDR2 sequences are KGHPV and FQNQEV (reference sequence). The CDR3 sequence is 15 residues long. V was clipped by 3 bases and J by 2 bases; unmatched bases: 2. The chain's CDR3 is CASSLQGAPGNTLYF. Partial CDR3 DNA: TGTGCCAGCAGTCTACAGGGGGCGCCTGGAAATACGCTCTAT.

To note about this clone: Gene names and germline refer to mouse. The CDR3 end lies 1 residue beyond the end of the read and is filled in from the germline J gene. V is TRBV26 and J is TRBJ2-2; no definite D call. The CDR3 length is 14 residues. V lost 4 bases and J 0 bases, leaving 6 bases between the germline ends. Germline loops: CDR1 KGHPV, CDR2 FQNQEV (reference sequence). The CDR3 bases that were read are TGTGCCAGCAGTCAGGGTGCAAACACCGGGCAGCTCTAC. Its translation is CASSQGANTGQLY. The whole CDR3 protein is CASSQGANTGQLYF. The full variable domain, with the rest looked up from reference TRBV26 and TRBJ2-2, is NSKVIQTPRYLVKGQGQKAKMRCIPEKGHPVVFWYQQNKNNEFKFLINFQNQEVLQQIDMTEKRFSAECPSNSPCSLEIQSSEAGDSALYLCASSQGANTGQLYFGEGSKLTVL.

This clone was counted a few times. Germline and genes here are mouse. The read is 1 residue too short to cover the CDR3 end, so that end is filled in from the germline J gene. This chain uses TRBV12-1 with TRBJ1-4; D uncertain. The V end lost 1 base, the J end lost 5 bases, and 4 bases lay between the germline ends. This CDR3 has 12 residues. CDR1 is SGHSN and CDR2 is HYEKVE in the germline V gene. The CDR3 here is CASSLGNERLFF. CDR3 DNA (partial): TGTGCCAGCTCTCTTGGAAACGAAAGATTATTT.

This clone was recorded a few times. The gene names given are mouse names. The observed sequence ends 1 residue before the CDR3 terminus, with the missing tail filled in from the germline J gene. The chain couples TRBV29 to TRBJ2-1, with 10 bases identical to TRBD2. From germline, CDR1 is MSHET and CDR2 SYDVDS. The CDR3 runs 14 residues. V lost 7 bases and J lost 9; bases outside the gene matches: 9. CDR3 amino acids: CASTPLGGKDEQFF. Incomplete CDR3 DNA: TGTGCTAGCACCCCACTGGGGGGGAAGGATGAGCAGTTC.

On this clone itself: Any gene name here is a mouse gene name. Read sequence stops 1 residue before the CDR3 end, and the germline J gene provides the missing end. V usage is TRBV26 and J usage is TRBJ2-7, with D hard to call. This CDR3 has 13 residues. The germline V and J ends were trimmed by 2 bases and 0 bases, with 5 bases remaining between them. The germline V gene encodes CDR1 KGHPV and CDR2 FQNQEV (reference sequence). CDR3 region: CASSLRSSYEQYF. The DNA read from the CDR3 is TGTGCCAGCAGTCTGAGGAGCTCCTATGAACAGTAC.

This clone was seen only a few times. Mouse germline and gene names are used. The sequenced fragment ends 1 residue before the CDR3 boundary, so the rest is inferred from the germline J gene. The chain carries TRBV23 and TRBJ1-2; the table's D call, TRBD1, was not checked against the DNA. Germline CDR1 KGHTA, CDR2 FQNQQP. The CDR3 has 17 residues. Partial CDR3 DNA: TGCTCCAGCAGTCAATCGTCCCAGGGGGGTGCAAACTCCGACTACACC. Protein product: CSSSQSSQGGANSDYT. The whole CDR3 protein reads CSSSQSSQGGANSDYTF.

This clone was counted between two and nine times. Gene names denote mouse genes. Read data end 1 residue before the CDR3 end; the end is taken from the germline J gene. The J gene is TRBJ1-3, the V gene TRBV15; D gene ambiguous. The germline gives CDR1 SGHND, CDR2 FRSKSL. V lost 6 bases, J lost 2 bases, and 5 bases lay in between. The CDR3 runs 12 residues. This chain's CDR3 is CASSPTGNTLYF. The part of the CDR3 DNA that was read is TGTGCCAGCAGCCCAACTGGAAATACGCTCTAT.

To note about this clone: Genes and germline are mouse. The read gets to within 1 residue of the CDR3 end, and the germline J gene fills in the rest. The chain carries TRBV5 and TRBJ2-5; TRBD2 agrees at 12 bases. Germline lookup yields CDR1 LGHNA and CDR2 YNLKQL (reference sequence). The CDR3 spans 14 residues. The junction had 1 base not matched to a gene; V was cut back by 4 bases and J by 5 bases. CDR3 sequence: CASSRDWGADTQYF. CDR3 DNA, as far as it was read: TGTGCCAGCAGCCGGGACTGGGGGGCAGACACCCAGTAC.

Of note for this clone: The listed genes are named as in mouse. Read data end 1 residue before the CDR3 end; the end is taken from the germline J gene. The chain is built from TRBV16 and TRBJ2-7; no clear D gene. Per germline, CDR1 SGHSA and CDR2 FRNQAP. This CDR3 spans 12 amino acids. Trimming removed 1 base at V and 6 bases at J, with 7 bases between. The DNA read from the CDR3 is TGTGCAAGCAGCTTAGCGGGGTTTGAACAGTAC. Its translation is CASSLAGFEQY. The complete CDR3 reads CASSLAGFEQYF.

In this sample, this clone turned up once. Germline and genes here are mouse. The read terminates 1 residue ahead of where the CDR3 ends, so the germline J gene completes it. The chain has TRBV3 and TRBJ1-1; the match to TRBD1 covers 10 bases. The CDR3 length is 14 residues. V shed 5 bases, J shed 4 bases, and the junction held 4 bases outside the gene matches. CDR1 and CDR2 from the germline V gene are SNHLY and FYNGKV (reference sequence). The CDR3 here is CASSRQGAGTEVFF. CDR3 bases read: TGTGCCAGCAGCCGACAGGGGGCTGGCACAGAAGTCTTC.

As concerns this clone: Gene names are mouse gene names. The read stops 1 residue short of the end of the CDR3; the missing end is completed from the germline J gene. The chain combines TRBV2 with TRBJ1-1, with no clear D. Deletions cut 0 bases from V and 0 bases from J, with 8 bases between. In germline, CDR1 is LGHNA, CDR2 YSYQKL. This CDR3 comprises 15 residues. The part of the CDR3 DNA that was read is TGTGCCAGCAGCCAAGAGGGCAGATCAAACACAGAAGTCTTC. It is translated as CASSQEGRSNTEVF. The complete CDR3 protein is CASSQEGRSNTEVFF.

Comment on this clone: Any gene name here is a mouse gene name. Partial CDR3 DNA: TGTGCCAGCAGCCAAGATACCCTGGGGGGAAAAGACACCCAGTAC. Amino acid sequence: CASSQDTLGGKDTQY. The whole CDR3 region reads CASSQDTLGGKDTQYF. The chain joins TRBV5 to TRBJ2-5, with TRBD2 identical over 8 bases. The read ends 1 residue shy of where the CDR3 ends; the end is completed using the germline J gene. V dropped 0 bases and J dropped 4; count of bases not matched to a gene: 6. This CDR3 spans 16 amino acids. Germline V gives CDR1 LGHNA, CDR2 YNLKQL (reference sequence).

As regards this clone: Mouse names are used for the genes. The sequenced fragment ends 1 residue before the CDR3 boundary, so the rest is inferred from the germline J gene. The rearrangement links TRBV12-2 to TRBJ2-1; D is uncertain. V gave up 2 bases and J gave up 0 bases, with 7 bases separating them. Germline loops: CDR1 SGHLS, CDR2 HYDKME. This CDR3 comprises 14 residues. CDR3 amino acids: CASSPGFNYAEQFF. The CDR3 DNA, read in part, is TGTGCCAGCTCTCCGGGGTTTAACTATGCTGAGCAGTTC.

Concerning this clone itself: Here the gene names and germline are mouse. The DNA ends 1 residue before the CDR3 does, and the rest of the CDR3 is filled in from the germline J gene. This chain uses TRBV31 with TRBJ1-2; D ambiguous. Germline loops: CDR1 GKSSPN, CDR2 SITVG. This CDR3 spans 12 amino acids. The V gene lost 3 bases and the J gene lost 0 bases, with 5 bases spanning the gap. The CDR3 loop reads CAWRGANSDYTF. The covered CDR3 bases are TGTGCCTGGAGGGGTGCAAACTCCGACTACACC.

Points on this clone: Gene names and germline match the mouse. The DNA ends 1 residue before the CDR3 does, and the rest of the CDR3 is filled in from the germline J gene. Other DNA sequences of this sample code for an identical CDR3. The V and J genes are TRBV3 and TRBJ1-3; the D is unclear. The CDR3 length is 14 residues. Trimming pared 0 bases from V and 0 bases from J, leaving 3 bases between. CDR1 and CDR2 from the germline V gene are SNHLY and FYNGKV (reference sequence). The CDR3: CASSLAGSGNTLYF. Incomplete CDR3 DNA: TGTGCCAGCAGCTTAGCAGGTTCTGGAAATACGCTCTAT.